These T cell receptor beta chains were read from a single sample in a study of T cells in localized non-small cell lung cancer. Clones were read by immunoSEQ multiplex PCR, and TCRdb kept only the in-frame ones, dropping some. The sample lists about 40,000 clones; 75% to 90% were seen once. The sequencing here drew on peripheral blood, taken before any cancer treatment. The origin of the receptors is a man aged 35-75 years with stage I lung adenocarcinoma. Both conserved end residues are part of each CDR3. Each record gives: J gene, V gene, D gene, clone size, CDR3 DNA, CDR3 protein. D genes are given only for firm matches. Not every row has a clone size; where given, it reads once, few, many or a size class.

J gene: TRBJ2-7
V gene: TRBV4-3
D gene: .
clone size: .
CDR3 DNA: TGCGCCAGCAGCCAAGATCGGGCCTACGAGCAGTACTTC
CDR3 protein: CASSQDRAYEQYF

J gene: TRBJ2-3
V gene: TRBV2
D gene: .
clone size: few
CDR3 DNA: TGTGCCAGCAGCGCCCGGGACCCTAGAGCAGATACGCAGTATTTT
CDR3 protein: CASSARDPRADTQYF

J gene: TRBJ2-5
V gene: TRBV10-3
D gene: .
clone size: .
CDR3 DNA: TGTGCCATCAGTGAGTCGCTAGCGACCCAAGAGACCCAGTACTTC
CDR3 protein: CAISESLATQETQYF

J gene: TRBJ2-7
V gene: TRBV4-1
D gene: TRBD2
clone size: once
CDR3 DNA: TGCGCCAGCAGCCAAACACCTAGCGGGAGGATCTACGAGCAGTACTTC
CDR3 protein: CASSQTPSGRIYEQYF

J gene: TRBJ1-5
V gene: TRBV4-2
D gene: .
clone size: .
CDR3 DNA: TGTGCCAGCAGCCAAGCCACGGGGGCCCGGAATCAGCCCCAGCATTTT
CDR3 protein: CASSQATGARNQPQHF

J gene: TRBJ1-1
V gene: TRBV6-1
D gene: .
clone size: once
CDR3 DNA: TGTGCCAGCACCATGAACACTGAAGCTTTCTTT
CDR3 protein: CASTMNTEAFF

J gene: TRBJ2-7
V gene: TRBV28
D gene: TRBD2
clone size: .
CDR3 DNA: TGTGCCAGCACCCGACGGACTAGCGGGAGCACTACCTACGAGCAGTACTTC
CDR3 protein: CASTRRTSGSTTYEQYF

J gene: TRBJ1-1
V gene: TRBV7-2
D gene: .
clone size: .
CDR3 DNA: TGTGCCAGCAATCCCGGAGTGGGCCCGGCTTTCTTT
CDR3 protein: CASNPGVGPAFF

J gene: TRBJ2-7
V gene: TRBV7-3
D gene: TRBD2
clone size: .
CDR3 DNA: TGTGCCAGCAGCTTCGGAGCGGGGGCTACCTACGAGCAGTACTTC
CDR3 protein: CASSFGAGATYEQYF

J gene: TRBJ1-5
V gene: TRBV12-5
D gene: TRBD1
clone size: .
CDR3 DNA: TGTGCTAGTGTTCCCTCCGGGACAGGGGCACCTAGCAATCAGCCCCAGCATTTT
CDR3 protein: CASVPSGTGAPSNQPQHF

J gene: TRBJ2-1
V gene: TRBV7-3
D gene: TRBD2
clone size: .
CDR3 DNA: TGTGCCAGCAGCCTCGGCGGGGGTAGCGGGATACAGAATGAGCAGTTCTTC
CDR3 protein: CASSLGGGSGIQNEQFF

J gene: TRBJ1-5
V gene: TRBV29-1
D gene: .
clone size: .
CDR3 DNA: TGCAGCGTTTCCACAGGGCGCAATGATCAGCCCCAGCATTTT
CDR3 protein: CSVSTGRNDQPQHF

J gene: TRBJ2-3
V gene: TRBV20-1
D gene: .
clone size: .
CDR3 DNA: TGCAGTGCTAGGCGAGGGGATACGCAGTATTTT
CDR3 protein: CSARRGDTQYF

J gene: TRBJ2-6
V gene: TRBV7-9
D gene: TRBD1
clone size: .
CDR3 DNA: TGTGCCAGCAGGAGGACAGGAGGAGACTCTGGGGCCAACGTCCTGACTTTC
CDR3 protein: CASRRTGGDSGANVLTF

J gene: TRBJ2-1
V gene: TRBV14
D gene: TRBD2
clone size: .
CDR3 DNA: TGTGCCAGCAGCCCTGGGACTAGCGGCAGCTACAATGAGCAGTTCTTC
CDR3 protein: CASSPGTSGSYNEQFF

J gene: TRBJ2-7
V gene: TRBV11-2
D gene: TRBD2
clone size: .
CDR3 DNA: TGTGCCAGCAGCCCCGAGGCGGGAGGTAGTTACGAGCAGTACTTC
CDR3 protein: CASSPEAGGSYEQYF

J gene: TRBJ1-4
V gene: TRBV19
D gene: .
clone size: .
CDR3 DNA: TGTGCCAGTAACGGGAAAGATCGCGAAAAACTGTTTTTT
CDR3 protein: CASNGKDREKLFF

J gene: TRBJ2-5
V gene: TRBV5-1
D gene: TRBD2
clone size: .
CDR3 DNA: TGCGCCAGCAGCTTGAGGGTACGGCTAGCGGGAGAGGAGACCCAGTACTTC
CDR3 protein: CASSLRVRLAGEETQYF

J gene: TRBJ2-4
V gene: TRBV28
D gene: .
clone size: .
CDR3 DNA: TGTGCCAGCAGTTTAGTAGCGGATGTGGCCAAAAACATTCAGTACTTC
CDR3 protein: CASSLVADVAKNIQYF

J gene: TRBJ2-3
V gene: TRBV6-5
D gene: TRBD2
clone size: .
CDR3 DNA: TGTGCCAGCAGTGCGGGAGTCAGTACAGATACGCAGTATTTT
CDR3 protein: CASSAGVSTDTQYF

J gene: TRBJ1-4
V gene: TRBV4-1
D gene: .
clone size: .
CDR3 DNA: TGCGCCAGCAGCCAACCGCCGTTCCCCACTAATGAAAAACTGTTTTTT
CDR3 protein: CASSQPPFPTNEKLFF

J gene: TRBJ1-6
V gene: TRBV4-1
D gene: .
clone size: .
CDR3 DNA: TGCGCCAGCAGCCAAGTAGGAGGAGTCGGGAATTCACCCCTCCACTTT
CDR3 protein: CASSQVGGVGNSPLHF

J gene: TRBJ1-5
V gene: TRBV23-1
D gene: .
clone size: .
CDR3 DNA: TGCGCCAGCAGCCGGGGTCAGCCCCAGCATTTT
CDR3 protein: CASSRGQPQHF

J gene: TRBJ2-5
V gene: TRBV18
D gene: TRBD1
clone size: .
CDR3 DNA: TGTGCCAGCTCACCACGATACGGGACAGAAGAGACCCAGTACTTC
CDR3 protein: CASSPRYGTEETQYF

J gene: TRBJ2-1
V gene: TRBV4-2
D gene: TRBD2
clone size: .
CDR3 DNA: TGTGCCAGCAGCCAAGATTTAACGGGAGGAAGCAATGAGCAGTTCTTC
CDR3 protein: CASSQDLTGGSNEQFF

J gene: TRBJ1-2
V gene: TRBV6-1
D gene: .
clone size: .
CDR3 DNA: TGTGCCAGCCTCGATCTGCCTGTTAACTATGGCTACACCTTC
CDR3 protein: CASLDLPVNYGYTF

J gene: TRBJ2-1
V gene: TRBV27
D gene: TRBD2
clone size: .
CDR3 DNA: TGTGCCAGCAGTTCCACCCCCGGGGGGGTGATATACAATGAGCAGTTCTTC
CDR3 protein: CASSSTPGGVIYNEQFF

J gene: TRBJ2-5
V gene: TRBV9
D gene: TRBD2
clone size: .
CDR3 DNA: TGTGCCAGCAGCGTAGGACTAGCGGGAGAGACCCAGTACTTC
CDR3 protein: CASSVGLAGETQYF

J gene: TRBJ2-7
V gene: TRBV7-9
D gene: .
clone size: once
CDR3 DNA: TGTGCCAGCAGCTTATCAGGGGCCTACGAGCAGTACTTC
CDR3 protein: CASSLSGAYEQYF

J gene: TRBJ2-6
V gene: TRBV14
D gene: TRBD1
clone size: .
CDR3 DNA: TGTGCCAGCAGCCCGACAGGGGGCACGGCTGGGGCCAACGTCCTGACTTTC
CDR3 protein: CASSPTGGTAGANVLTF

J gene: TRBJ2-1
V gene: TRBV7-3
D gene: .
clone size: .
CDR3 DNA: TGTGCCAGCAGCCTAATCCACTCGGGGACCACCAATGAGCAGTTCTTC
CDR3 protein: CASSLIHSGTTNEQFF

J gene: TRBJ2-7
V gene: TRBV29-1
D gene: .
clone size: .
CDR3 DNA: TGCAGCGTTGGTGGGAGCTCCTACGAGCAGTACTTC
CDR3 protein: CSVGGSSYEQYF

J gene: TRBJ2-7
V gene: TRBV30
D gene: TRBD1
clone size: .
CDR3 DNA: TGTGCCTGGACAGGGGGCAGGGAGCAGTACTTC
CDR3 protein: CAWTGGREQYF

J gene: TRBJ2-1
V gene: TRBV11-3
D gene: .
clone size: .
CDR3 DNA: TGTGCCAGCAGCTTAGGACCAAACAATGAGCAGTTCTTC
CDR3 protein: CASSLGPNNEQFF

J gene: TRBJ2-5
V gene: TRBV29-1
D gene: TRBD1
clone size: .
CDR3 DNA: TGCAGCATTTCTTCCGGGACAGGGCCCCAAGAGACCCAGTACTTC
CDR3 protein: CSISSGTGPQETQYF

J gene: TRBJ1-1
V gene: TRBV28
D gene: .
clone size: few
CDR3 DNA: TGTGCCAGCAGTTTAGTAACCGAAGTGAACACTGAAGCTTTCTTT
CDR3 protein: CASSLVTEVNTEAFF

J gene: TRBJ1-1
V gene: TRBV19
D gene: .
clone size: .
CDR3 DNA: TGTGCCAGTAGTCCTTGGCCTACGAGGATCCCTGAAGCTTTCTTT
CDR3 protein: CASSPWPTRIPEAFF

J gene: TRBJ1-1
V gene: TRBV5-1
D gene: .
clone size: .
CDR3 DNA: TGCGCCAGCAGCTCGCAGAGTAGGGGTGGGCCTGAAGCTTTCTTT
CDR3 protein: CASSSQSRGGPEAFF

J gene: TRBJ2-1
V gene: TRBV7-9
D gene: .
clone size: .
CDR3 DNA: TGTGCCAGCAGCCCTCCCCATACCGGGTCGACGAATGAGCAGTTCTTC
CDR3 protein: CASSPPHTGSTNEQFF

J gene: TRBJ2-1
V gene: TRBV2
D gene: TRBD1
clone size: .
CDR3 DNA: TGTGCCAGCAGTGTAGTGCCTACAGGGGCGCAGTTCTTC
CDR3 protein: CASSVVPTGAQFF

J gene: TRBJ1-1
V gene: TRBV5-4
D gene: .
clone size: .
CDR3 DNA: TGTGCCAGCAGCGAAAGTGGAGGGGCTGTCACTGAAGCTTTCTTT
CDR3 protein: CASSESGGAVTEAFF

J gene: TRBJ2-5
V gene: TRBV5-5
D gene: TRBD2
clone size: .
CDR3 DNA: TGTGCCAGCAGCTTGTTTCATGCGGGAGGCTTCCAAGAGACCCAGTACTTC
CDR3 protein: CASSLFHAGGFQETQYF

J gene: TRBJ2-7
V gene: TRBV5-1
D gene: .
clone size: .
CDR3 DNA: TGCGCCAGCAGCTTGGCGGCAGGGATGGGCTACGAGCAGTACTTC
CDR3 protein: CASSLAAGMGYEQYF

J gene: TRBJ2-7
V gene: TRBV6-5
D gene: .
clone size: .
CDR3 DNA: TGTGCCAGCAGTTACCCCGGGACCTACGAGCAGTACTTC
CDR3 protein: CASSYPGTYEQYF

J gene: TRBJ2-7
V gene: TRBV5-4
D gene: .
clone size: .
CDR3 DNA: TGTGCCAGCAGTCGTGAGGGCCCCTACGAGCAGTACTTC
CDR3 protein: CASSREGPYEQYF

J gene: TRBJ1-4
V gene: TRBV13
D gene: TRBD1
clone size: .
CDR3 DNA: TGTGCCAGCAGCGGCCGGAGGGGGCCTGAAAAACTGTTTTTT
CDR3 protein: CASSGRRGPEKLFF

J gene: TRBJ1-3
V gene: TRBV28
D gene: TRBD1
clone size: few
CDR3 DNA: TGTGCCAGCAGTCCCTCTTACAGGGGTTCCTCTGGAAACACCATATATTTT
CDR3 protein: CASSPSYRGSSGNTIYF

J gene: TRBJ2-2
V gene: TRBV27
D gene: .
clone size: .
CDR3 DNA: TGTGCCAGCAGTTTAGTTACGGGGTTTGGTCAGGTGAACCGCGGGGAGCTGTTTTTT
CDR3 protein: CASSLVTGFGQVNRGELFF